These T cell receptor beta chains were read from a single sample in a study of shared clonotypes between healthy human individuals. Produced via immunoSEQ multiplex PCR; TCRdb's table is partial and in-frame only. The sample contains 2 million or so clones, about 95% of which appear only once. The specimen sequenced was naive CD8+ T cells sorted from blood. These receptors were collected from a young man in good health. The conserved cysteine and the conserved F or W are not part of the CDR3 here. A D gene is named only where the DNA matches it firmly.

CDR3 protein	D gene	V gene	J gene
ASSLVSHQYEQY	NA	TRBV5-1	TRBJ2-7
ASSPGTGGTGELF	TRBD1	TRBV5-1	TRBJ2-2
ASSVGTGGISDTQY	TRBD1	TRBV5-4	TRBJ2-3
ASSLQTSYEQY	NA	TRBV7-2	TRBJ2-7
ASSARALAGGSWDTDTQY	TRBD2	TRBV28	TRBJ2-3
ASSTGATEAF	NA	TRBV19	TRBJ1-1
ASSLRGLPYELGYT	NA	TRBV11-2	TRBJ1-2
ASSFRDRGFYEQY	TRBD1	TRBV11-2	TRBJ2-7
ASSSRTEINTGELF	NA	TRBV28	TRBJ2-2
ASSTGSIYEQY	NA	TRBV27	TRBJ2-7
ASSLATHREWNSPLH	NA	TRBV7-9	TRBJ1-6
ASNRDASSYNEQF	NA	TRBV10-2	TRBJ2-1
ASSLYGLGGETQY	TRBD2	TRBV13	TRBJ2-5
ASSLGLDRVNQPQH	NA	TRBV7-9	TRBJ1-5
ASSLEQGALGEETQY	TRBD1	TRBV28	TRBJ2-5
ASIFRGYNSPLH	NA	TRBV28	TRBJ1-6
ASSHTTGTYEQY	NA	TRBV7-9	TRBJ2-7
ASSARLKSSYNEQF	NA	TRBV21-1	TRBJ2-1
AWSEGQGEGEQF	TRBD1	TRBV30	TRBJ2-1
ASISGQGYEQY	TRBD1	TRBV2	TRBJ2-7
ASSDPAGVEAF	NA	TRBV6-4	TRBJ1-1
ASRDEMGLWSYNEQF	TRBD2	TRBV9	TRBJ2-1
SAFYKTQY	NA	TRBV20-1	TRBJ2-5
ASSPGTGMNTEAF	TRBD1	TRBV5-8	TRBJ1-1
ASSQSPGLGYYEQY	TRBD2	TRBV28	TRBJ2-7
ASVITGRAGYNEQF	TRBD2	TRBV27	TRBJ2-1
ASSPPQGAGGYT	TRBD1	TRBV2	TRBJ1-2
ASRQRSSYEQY	NA	TRBV5-1	TRBJ2-7
ASSLRGLTYEQY	NA	TRBV27	TRBJ2-7
ASSEWGGKSGYNSPLH	NA	TRBV2	TRBJ1-6
ASRGVRTYNEQF	NA	TRBV11-2	TRBJ2-1
AIGEIAAGDNQPQH	NA	TRBV10-3	TRBJ1-5
ASSFGQGSNQPQH	TRBD1	TRBV7-8	TRBJ1-5
ASSGDRRITYEQY	NA	TRBV2	TRBJ2-7
SVLFARDISDTQY	NA	TRBV29-1	TRBJ2-3
ASSEFRGDTYEQY	NA	TRBV2	TRBJ2-7
ASSLAGQSYEQY	NA	TRBV5-6	TRBJ2-7
ASSDGTYEQY	NA	TRBV25-1	TRBJ2-7
ASSGTGYPNEQF	TRBD1	TRBV7-9	TRBJ2-1
ASVRTGSSYNEQF	NA	TRBV27	TRBJ2-1
ASSQTSGGYNEQF	TRBD2	TRBV9	TRBJ2-1